This TCR beta chain was documented in a study of cytomegalovirus exposure and HLA in healthy donors. PCR used 60 Vbeta primers and 13 Jbeta primers. Authors' processing steps: Unique TCR beta chains totaled about 78 million in a later count, with 8.5 million to 12 million of them shared. Here immunoSEQ multiplex PCR was the method, and the copy in TCRdb shows in-frame clones only, minus some. The D gene and trimming were derived from the DNA, and the V and J assignments and clone size from that table. The sample carries some 150,000 clones, around 73% recorded once. A remark on this clone: Antigen specificity is unknown.

Overall study results and limits: A later analysis reportedly found fewer N-insertions in an Asian-associated ancestry cluster than the roughly 680-donor mean.

The CDR3 sequence is 15 residues long. V gave up 5 bases and J gave up 2 bases; unmatched junction bases: 6. CDR1 is SGHRS, CDR2 YFSETQ, per germline. This TCR was sampled from a human donor in good health. Material: PBMCs. This chain uses TRBV5-1 with TRBJ2-1, with 8 bases matching TRBD2. The CDR3 protein is CASRQTSGTYNEQFF. In nucleotides, the CDR3 is TGCGCCAGCAGACAAACTAGCGGCACCTACAATGAGCAGTTCTTC.